The clone carrying this T cell receptor (beta chain) was recorded once. The antigen remains unidentified. The CDR3 is 14 amino acids. Trimming cost V 4 bases and J 5 bases, with 15 bases left between them. Germline values: CDR1 SGHKS, CDR2 YYEKEE (reference sequence). This entry belongs to a study of graft-versus-host responses after intestinal transplantation. Study-level information: Recipients received multivisceral, liver-intestinal, or isolated intestinal transplants. Study-level results: HvG clone declines early post-transplant were associated with peak circulating GvH levels.

Repertoires were generated with immunoSEQ multiplex PCR, while TCRdb's copy carries only in-frame clones and drops some. Altogether some 100,000 clones are present, around 93% being singletons, with the ten largest covering over 0.06%. This sample comprised unstimulated CD8+ T cells sorted from spleen or lymph node cells, obtained before transplant. The rearrangement uses TRBV5-5 and TRBJ2-5; D assignment may be TRBD1 or TRBD2 (5 bases each). The TCR originated in a human donor who was the organ donor for an intestinal transplant. Here the CDR3 reads CASSVEAGMETQYF. For the CDR3, the DNA is TGTGCCAGCAGCGTGGAGGCAGGGATGGAGACCCAGTACTTC.